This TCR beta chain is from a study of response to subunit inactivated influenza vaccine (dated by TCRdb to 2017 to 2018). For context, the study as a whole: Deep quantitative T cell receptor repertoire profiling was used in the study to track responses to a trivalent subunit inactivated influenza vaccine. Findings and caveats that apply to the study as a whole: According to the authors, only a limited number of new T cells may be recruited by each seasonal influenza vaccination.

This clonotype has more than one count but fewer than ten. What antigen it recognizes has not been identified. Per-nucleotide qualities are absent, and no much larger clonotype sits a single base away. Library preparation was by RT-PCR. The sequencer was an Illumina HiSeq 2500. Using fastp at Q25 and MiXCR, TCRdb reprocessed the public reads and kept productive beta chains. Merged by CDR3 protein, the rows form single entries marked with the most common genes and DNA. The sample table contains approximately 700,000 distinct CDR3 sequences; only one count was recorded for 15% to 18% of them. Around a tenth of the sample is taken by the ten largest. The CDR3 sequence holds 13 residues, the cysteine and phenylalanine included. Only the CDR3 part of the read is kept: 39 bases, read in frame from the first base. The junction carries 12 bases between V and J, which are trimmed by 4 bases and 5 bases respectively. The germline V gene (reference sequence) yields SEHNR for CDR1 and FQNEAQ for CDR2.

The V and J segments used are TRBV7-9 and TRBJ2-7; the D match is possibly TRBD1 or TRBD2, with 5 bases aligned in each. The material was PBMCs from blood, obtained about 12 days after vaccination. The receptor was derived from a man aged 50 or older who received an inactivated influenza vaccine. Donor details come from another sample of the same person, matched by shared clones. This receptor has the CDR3 CASSWDPGNEQYF. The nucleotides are TGTGCCAGCAGCTGGGACCCAGGTAACGAGCAGTACTTC.